The T cell receptor (beta chain) under discussion was sequenced for a study of T-cell reconstitution after alpha-beta-depleted transplantation in children. Study-level points and caveats: There were some patients whose high TCRbeta diversity at day 60 came from surviving recipient T cells and thymic progenitors. Several hundred graft clones that had expanded were reportedly the source of alpha-beta T cells about two months after transplant. Diversity and T-cell counts at one year after transplant derived mostly from new T cells.

To note about this clonotype: Its antigen is not identified.

The library targeted TCRbeta and was prepared with unique molecular identifiers. A single record per CDR3 protein comes from TCRdb applying MiXCR to the PCR reads. The repertoire holds hundreds of thousands of distinct CDR3 sequences, with under 15% as singletons. The CDR3 contains 13 residues. V was shortened by 10 bases and J by 5 bases, with 17 bases between the two germline ends. Germline V gives CDR1 MGHDK, CDR2 SYGVNS. This chain uses TRBV25-1 with TRBJ2-5, with D perhaps matching TRBD2 (6 bases). The clonotype originates from a male patient aged 10 to 17 who had a stem cell transplant for acute myeloid leukemia, so the T cells may come from the graft donor. The sample here was PBMCs, mostly from graft donor cells, taken 360 days after TCRalphabeta/CD19-depleted stem cell transplant. CDR3 residues: CATRLVGPETQYF. CDR3 nucleotide sequence: TGTGCCACCCGACTAGTGGGCCCGGAGACCCAGTACTTC.